The 31 T cell receptor beta chains reported below all come from one sample, sequenced in a study of blood T cell repertoires in COVID-19 (dated by TCRdb to 2018 to 2020). Library construction relied on the immunoSEQ multiplex PCR assay. What TCRdb holds here is the immuneACCESS table cut down to in-frame rearrangements. Part of the clones is not present; checked against another copy, under half of the missing clones reflect an unresolved V gene, and the others are unexplained. Counted in this sample were 110,000 or so clones; roughly nine tenths of them appeared once. Clones ranked in the top ten supply roughly 7.9% of the sample. Source material: peripheral blood. These receptors all come from a man between 65 and 85 years old who had recovered from COVID-19.

This sequence joins TRBV5-6 and TRBJ1-2; D is possibly TRBD1 (6 bases). Germline V gene lookup returns CDR1 SGHDT and CDR2 YYEEEE. The CDR3 loop spans 13 amino acids. The V gene lost 0 bases and the J gene lost 7 bases, with 10 bases spanning the gap. Here the CDR3 reads CASSLDRVGGYTF. In nucleotides, the CDR3 is TGTGCCAGCAGCTTGGACAGGGTCGGTGGCTACACCTTC.

This rearrangement joins TRBV28 to TRBJ1-6; D is ambiguous. The CDR3 has 15 residues. The V gene's germline CDR1 is MDHEN and CDR2 SYDVKM. V was trimmed by 4 bases and J by 9 bases, leaving 16 bases between them. The CDR3 bases are TGTGCCAGCAGTTACCCCTTTAGCCCGCTTTCACCCCTCCACTTT. Translating it yields CASSYPFSPLSPLHF.

V and J are TRBV7-2 and TRBJ1-5, with a tentative D call TRBD1 (6 bases). Per germline, CDR1 SGHTA and CDR2 FQGNSA. This CDR3 contains 15 residues. V was clipped by 1 base and J by 4 bases, with 11 bases between them. The DNA of the CDR3 is TGTGCCAGCAGCTTAGAACAGGGAACAAATCAGCCCCAGCATTTT. Its protein product is CASSLEQGTNQPQHF.

This clone was recorded only once. The V gene is TRBV9, the J gene TRBJ2-5; 11 bases are a match to TRBD2. Germline V CDR1 and CDR2: SGDLS, YYNGEE. This CDR3 is built from 15 residues. V lost 0 bases and J lost 4; bases outside the gene matches: 2. CDR3 loop: CASSVDGTSGETQYF. In DNA, the CDR3 is TGTGCCAGCAGCGTAGATGGGACTAGCGGAGAGACCCAGTACTTC.

The rearrangement joins TRBV5-1 to TRBJ1-2; D might be TRBD1 (5 bases). There are 15 residues in the CDR3. Trimming cost V 7 bases and J 1 base, with 17 bases left between them. Germline loops: CDR1 SGHRS, CDR2 YFSETQ. The CDR3 nucleotides read TGCGCCAGCGGCCGGGCCGGAGGGGATAACTATGGCTACACCTTC. Translating it yields CASGRAGGDNYGYTF.

The chain joins TRBV6-2 or TRBV6-3 to TRBJ2-5; the D is unclear. The CDR3 is made up of 12 amino acids. The germline V gene has CDR1 MNHEY and CDR2 SVGEGT. V gave up 4 bases and J gave up 4 bases, with 7 bases separating them. CDR3 in amino acids: CASSSLGETQYF. CDR3 DNA: TGTGCCAGCAGTTCGCTCGGAGAGACCCAGTACTTC.

J is TRBJ1-1 and V is TRBV6-5; 9 bases agree with TRBD1. V shed 6 bases, J shed 6 bases, and the junction held 11 bases outside the gene matches. The CDR3 totals 15 residues. Germline assignment: CDR1 MNHEY and CDR2 SVGAGI. The CDR3 nucleotides are TGTGCCAGCAGAAAAGGGGGACAGGGTCTCGCTGAAGCTTTCTTT. It codes for CASRKGGQGLAEAFF.

The chain joins TRBV27 to TRBJ2-6, with 7 nucleotides matching TRBD1. The CDR3 totals 16 residues. Germline V gene lookup returns CDR1 MNHEY and CDR2 SMNVEV (reference sequence). J gave up 2 bases and V 6 bases, and 7 bases lay outside the gene matches. CDR3 DNA: TGTGCCAGCAGGCCCAACGACAGGGCTGGGGCCAACGTCCTGACTTTC. It translates to CASRPNDRAGANVLTF.

The chain recombines TRBV7-3 with TRBJ1-1; possible D gene TRBD1, 5 bases. Germline CDR1 and CDR2: SGHTA and FQGTGA. V was shortened by 1 base and J by 5 bases, with 8 bases between the two germline ends. CDR3 length equals 13 residues. The CDR3 sequence is CASSLSGGTEAFF. The CDR3 coding sequence is TGTGCCAGCAGCTTAAGTGGGGGGACTGAAGCTTTCTTT.

J is TRBJ1-6 and V is TRBV5-5; TRBD1 is a possible D gene (5 bases). Germline V lookup: CDR1 SGHKS, CDR2 YYEKEE (reference sequence). Trimming took off 4 bases at V and 9 bases at J, with 14 bases between the two ends. CDR3 length equals 14 residues. Here the CDR3 reads CASSLGTLGSPLHF. CDR3 DNA sequence: TGTGCCAGCAGCCTGGGGACTCTCGGTTCACCCCTCCACTTT. The full variable domain, completed using reference TRBV5-5 and TRBJ1-6, is DAGVTQSPTHLIKTRGQQVTLRCSPISGHKSVSWYQQVLGQGPQFIFQYYEKEERGRGNFPDRFSARQFPNYSSELNVNALLLGDSALYLCASSLGTLGSPLHFGNGTRLTVT.

This rearrangement joins TRBV28 to TRBJ2-7; 9 positions agree with TRBD2. Germline values: CDR1 MDHEN, CDR2 SYDVKM. J lost 2 bases, V lost 5 bases, and 7 bases had no gene match. The CDR3 runs to 15 residues. The CDR3 sequence: CASSPARGGAYEQYF. CDR3 DNA: TGTGCCAGCAGTCCGGCGCGGGGGGGGGCCTACGAGCAGTACTTC.

The chain joins TRBV27 to TRBJ2-2; D ambiguous. Trimming shortened V by 2 bases and J by 6 bases, and 4 bases separated the two germline ends. Germline CDR1 is MNHEY and CDR2 is SMNVEV (reference sequence). The CDR3 covers 12 residues. The CDR3 sequence: CASSLHPGELFF. As DNA, the CDR3 is TGTGCCAGCAGTTTACATCCCGGGGAGCTGTTTTTT.

The chain combines TRBV5-1 with TRBJ2-7; possible D gene TRBD1, 6 bases. The germline CDR1 and CDR2 sequences are SGHRS and YFSETQ. V lost 4 bases and J lost 3, with 14 bases in between. The CDR3 loop spans 14 amino acids. The CDR3 here is CASSPLQGDYEQYF. In DNA form, the CDR3 reads TGCGCCAGCAGCCCATTACAGGGCGACTACGAGCAGTACTTC.

The chain couples TRBV6-1 to TRBJ2-3, with D tentatively TRBD2 (5 bases). Germline assignment: CDR1 MNHNS and CDR2 SASEGT. This CDR3 comprises 14 residues. V shed 1 base and J shed 6 bases, with 11 bases lying between them. The CDR3 is CASSEVSGSDTQYF. In DNA, the CDR3 is TGTGCCAGCAGTGAAGTATCGGGGAGCGATACGCAGTATTTT.

The CDR3 DNA follows: TGCGCCAGCAGCCCCCGCGGGGGTGGAAACACCATATATTTT. The encoded protein is CASSPRGGGNTIYF. The gene calls are TRBV5-1 and TRBJ1-3; tentative D call: TRBD1 (5 bases). Trimming cost V 4 bases and J 3 bases, with 11 bases left between them. The germline V gene encodes CDR1 SGHRS and CDR2 YFSETQ. The CDR3 is made up of 14 amino acids.

The chain couples TRBV6-5 to TRBJ2-7, with D maybe TRBD2 (7 bases). Germline V gene data show CDR1 as MNHEY and CDR2 as SVGAGI. The CDR3 consists of 12 residues. V shed 8 bases and J shed 2 bases, with 10 bases lying between them. CDR3 DNA: TGTGCCAGCCGAGGGGGGGCCTACGAGCAGTACTTC. It specifies CASRGGAYEQYF.

The rearrangement links TRBV18 to TRBJ2-7; 9 positions agree with TRBD2. Germline V gene data show CDR1 as KGHSH and CDR2 as LQKENI. This CDR3 contains 17 residues. After removal of 0 bases from V and 1 base from J, the junction contained 7 bases not matched to a gene. CDR3 sequence (DNA): TGTGCCAGCTCACCACCCCTAGCGGGAAAGGGGTCCTACGAGCAGTACTTC. This sequence encodes CASSPPLAGKGSYEQYF.

The chain carries TRBV6-5 and TRBJ2-1, with a weak D call TRBD1 (6 bases). The CDR3 is 12 residues long. V lost 6 bases and J 6 bases, leaving 9 bases between the germline ends. Germline CDR1 MNHEY, CDR2 SVGAGI. The CDR3 loop is CASRTGPNEQFF. CDR3 in DNA: TGTGCCAGCAGGACAGGACCCAATGAGCAGTTCTTC.

The rearrangement links TRBV25-1 to TRBJ2-7; D may be TRBD1 (5 bases). CDR1 MGHDK and CDR2 SYGVNS come from the germline V gene. This CDR3 is 12 amino acids long. Between the trimmed V and J ends, which lost 8 bases and 5 bases, there was a span of 13 bases. The CDR3 nucleotides are TGTGCCAGCGCTCCCTCCAGGGACGAGCAGTACTTC. Amino acid sequence: CASAPSRDEQYF.

J is TRBJ2-6 and V is TRBV6-2 or TRBV6-3; 7 nucleotides align to TRBD1. From germline, CDR1 is MNHEY and CDR2 SVGEGT. The CDR3 is 16 residues long. The ends lost 5 bases at V and 0 bases at J; junction bases unmatched: 4. The CDR3 loop is CASSRDRVSGANVLTF. CDR3 in DNA: TGTGCCAGCAGTAGAGACAGGGTCTCTGGGGCCAACGTCCTGACTTTC.

The chain recombines TRBV6-5 with TRBJ2-3; maybe TRBD1 (6 bases). The germline V gene encodes CDR1 MNHEY and CDR2 SVGAGI. With 8 bases removed from V and 0 bases from J, the gap between germline ends came to 12 bases. CDR3 size: 14 residues. The CDR3 DNA sequence: TGTGCCAGCTCCTGGACAGCTAGCACAGATACGCAGTATTTT. Its translation is CASSWTASTDTQYF.

The V and J genes are TRBV5-5 and TRBJ1-3; TRBD1 might be the D (6 bases). V lost 0 bases and J 1 base, leaving 11 bases between the germline ends. The germline V gene encodes CDR1 SGHKS and CDR2 YYEKEE (reference sequence). The CDR3 totals 16 residues. CDR3: CASSLATGSSGNTIYF. The CDR3 nucleotides read TGTGCCAGCAGCTTGGCCACAGGGAGTTCTGGAAACACCATATATTTT.

The rearrangement uses TRBV15 and TRBJ2-7; 13 nucleotides agree with TRBD2. J lost 1 base, V lost 7 bases, and 19 bases had no gene match. The CDR3 has 20 amino acids. CDR1 is LNHNV, CDR2 YYDKDF, per germline (reference sequence). The CDR3 is CATTSGKGLAGESGSYEQYF. CDR3 DNA sequence: TGTGCCACCACTTCAGGCAAAGGACTAGCGGGGGAGTCTGGGTCCTACGAGCAGTACTTC. Looking up the rest from reference TRBV15 and TRBJ2-7 gives the full variable domain: DAMVIQNPRYQVTQFGKPVTLSCSQTLNHNVMYWYQQKSSQAPKLLFHYYDKDFNNEADTPDNFQSRRPNTSFCFLDIRSPGLGDTAMYLCATTSGKGLAGESGSYEQYFGPGTRLTVT.

The chain employs TRBV9 and TRBJ2-7; tentatively, D is TRBD1 (7 bases). Trimming removed 4 bases from V and 6 bases from J, with 23 bases in between. Germline V CDR1 and CDR2: SGDLS, YYNGEE. This CDR3 comprises 16 residues. For the CDR3, the DNA is TGTGCCAGCAGCCCAGGGTCAGGGGGGTATAACTTCGAGCAGTACTTC. It yields the protein CASSPGSGGYNFEQYF. The entire variable domain, with the rest obtained from reference TRBV9 and TRBJ2-7, is as follows: DSGVTQTPKHLITATGQRVTLRCSPRSGDLSVYWYQQSLDQGLQFLIQYYNGEERAKGNILERFSAQQFPDLHSELNLSSLELGDSALYFCASSPGSGGYNFEQYFGPGTRLTVT.

The chain links TRBV29-1 to TRBJ1-1; possible D gene TRBD1, 5 bases. Germline-derived CDR1 and CDR2 are SQVTM and ANQGSEA. CDR3 length equals 13 residues. V was cut by 8 bases and J by 10 bases, with 23 bases left in between. The CDR3 region has the DNA TGCAGCACCGTTGGACATGATGGTGGTGTAGCTTTCTTT. Protein sequence: CSTVGHDGGVAFF.

The chain links TRBV5-8 to TRBJ2-7; D is uncertain. Trimming took 1 base from V and 3 from J, leaving 20 bases between them. The CDR3 length is 17 residues. Germline V lookup: CDR1 SGHTS, CDR2 YDEGEE. The CDR3 coding sequence is TGTGCCAGCAGCTTGATTTCGCCGGCAGGTTATTTCTACGAGCAGTACTTC. Residues: CASSLISPAGYFYEQYF.

This chain joins TRBV10-1 and TRBJ2-5, with 8 bases matching TRBD2. Per germline, CDR1 WNHNN and CDR2 SYGVQD (reference sequence). This CDR3 comprises 14 residues. V dropped 3 bases and J dropped 5; count of bases not matched to a gene: 5. In DNA form, the CDR3 reads TGCGCCAGCAGTGACCCCGGGAGGGGCGAGACCCAGTACTTC. Its protein product is CASSDPGRGETQYF.

The chain combines TRBV10-3 with TRBJ2-2, with D possibly being TRBD2 (5 bases). This CDR3 contains 13 residues. The V end lost 9 bases, the J end lost 0 bases, and 8 bases lay between the germline ends. Germline loops: CDR1 ENHRY, CDR2 SYGVKD. The chain's CDR3 is CAISGANTGELFF. The CDR3 DNA reads TGTGCCATAAGCGGAGCGAACACCGGGGAGCTGTTTTTT.

This clone was detected ten times or more. The CDR3 DNA sequence: TGTGCCACCCGGCAGGACACAAACTCCTACGAGCAGTACTTC. Its protein is CATRQDTNSYEQYF. The V and J genes are TRBV15 and TRBJ2-7; possibly TRBD1 for D (5 bases). V lost 8 bases and J lost 0, with 14 bases in between. The germline V gene has CDR1 LNHNV and CDR2 YYDKDF (reference sequence). This CDR3 is 14 amino acids long.

V gene TRBV7-2 combines with J gene TRBJ2-1; 8 positions agree with TRBD2. J was trimmed by 4 bases and V by 3 bases; bases with no gene match: 2. Germline assignment: CDR1 SGHTA and CDR2 FQGNSA. This CDR3 spans 14 amino acids. CDR3 residues: CASSLSGSYNEQFF. In DNA, the CDR3 is TGTGCCAGCAGCTTGAGCGGGAGTTACAATGAGCAGTTCTTC.

The chain joins TRBV30 to TRBJ2-7, with TRBD2 identical over 12 bases. Germline loops: CDR1 GTSNPN, CDR2 SVGIG (reference sequence). The CDR3 has 15 residues. V shed 2 bases and J 1 base; nucleotides not matched to a gene: 3. CDR3 sequence: CAWSLAGGGSYEQYF. In DNA form, the CDR3 reads TGTGCCTGGAGTCTAGCGGGAGGGGGATCCTACGAGCAGTACTTC. Together with reference TRBV30 and TRBJ2-7, the CDR3 gives the full variable domain: SQTIHQWPATLVQPVGSPLSLECTVEGTSNPNLYWYRQAAGRGLQLLFYSVGIGQISSEVPQNLSASRPQDRQFILSSKKLLLSDSGFYLCAWSLAGGGSYEQYFGPGTRLTVT.